Listed here are 32 T cell receptor beta chains from one sample, sequenced in a study of a mutant IDH1 vaccine in newly diagnosed glioma. Time point described: week 35, safety follow-up. Doses consisted of 300 ug of mutant IDH1 20-mer peptide each, paired with topical imiquimod. Their specific antigens are unknown. Using immunoSEQ multiplex PCR, the repertoire was profiled, and TCRdb retains in-frame clones only, with some absent. This sample has fewer than 70,000 clones, with around 87% found just once. The specimen was PBMCs, collected from a glioma patient whose treatment included an IDH1 peptide vaccine. The receptor set was obtained from a young man with glioma.

Comments on this clone: This sample includes further DNA sequences coding for the same CDR3. The chain links TRBV7-2 to TRBJ1-5, with unresolved D. The CDR3 runs 13 residues. Germline V gene sequence: CDR1 SGHTA, CDR2 FQGNSA. Trimming removed 1 base at V and 0 bases at J, with 1 base between. CDR3 amino acids: CASSLDSNQPQHF. In DNA form, the CDR3 reads TGTGCCAGCAGCTTAGATAGCAATCAGCCCCAGCATTTT.

V is TRBV27 and J is TRBJ1-6; TRBD1 matches 8 bases. This CDR3 region has 16 residues. J lost 11 bases, V lost 5 bases, and 14 bases had no gene match. Germline V CDR1 and CDR2: MNHEY, SMNVEV (reference sequence). CDR3: CASSPRTGQGSAPLHF. DNA of the CDR3: TGTGCCAGCAGTCCCAGGACCGGACAGGGCTCGGCACCCCTCCACTTT.

The chain is built from TRBV9 and TRBJ1-6; 9 bases align to TRBD1. Germline trimming cut 5 bases from V and 8 bases from J; bases unmatched to any gene: 8. The CDR3 runs 15 residues. CDR1 is SGDLS and CDR2 is YYNGEE in the germline V gene. The CDR3 is CASSAGQGSYSPLHF. The CDR3 nucleotides read TGTGCCAGCAGTGCAGGACAGGGGTCGTATTCACCCCTCCACTTT.

The chain is built from TRBV30 and TRBJ1-4, with TRBD1 matching over 7 bases. Losses at the gene ends were 2 bases for V and 7 bases for J; bases not matched to a gene: 10. CDR3 length: 15 residues. From germline, CDR1 is GTSNPN and CDR2 SVGIG (reference sequence). The CDR3 here is CAWSFGTAGSEKLFF. The CDR3 region has the DNA TGTGCCTGGAGTTTTGGGACAGCGGGTAGTGAAAAACTGTTTTTT.

CDR3 region: CASSPPVTGQWSGYTF. The CDR3 coding sequence is TGTGCCAGCTCACCACCGGTCACAGGGCAGTGGTCAGGCTACACCTTC. The rearrangement joins TRBV18 to TRBJ1-2; perhaps TRBD1 as D (6 bases). The CDR3 length is 16 residues. V was pared by 0 bases and J by 8 bases, with 19 bases between. The germline CDR1 and CDR2 sequences are KGHSH and LQKENI.

This rearrangement joins TRBV5-1 to TRBJ1-4; D not certain. V dropped 0 bases and J dropped 0 bases, with 12 bases sitting between them. CDR1 is SGHRS and CDR2 is YFSETQ in the germline V gene. CDR3 length: 17 residues. The chain's CDR3 is CASSLARTIATNEKLFF. CDR3 bases: TGCGCCAGCAGCTTGGCCAGGACGATCGCAACTAATGAAAAACTGTTTTTT. The whole variable domain, filled in from reference TRBV5-1 and TRBJ1-4, reads KAGVTQTPRYLIKTRGQQVTLSCSPISGHRSVSWYQQTPGQGLQFLFEYFSETQRNKGNFPGRFSGRQFSNSRSEMNVSTLELGDSALYLCASSLARTIATNEKLFFGSGTQLSVL.

J is TRBJ2-7 and V is TRBV6-5; 12 nucleotides line up with TRBD2. The germline gives CDR1 MNHEY, CDR2 SVGAGI. V shed 4 bases and J 4 bases; nucleotides not matched to a gene: 2. CDR3 length: 14 residues. This CDR3 reads CASSSTSGGYEQYF. Here the CDR3 DNA reads TGTGCCAGCAGTTCGACTAGCGGGGGTTACGAGCAGTACTTC.

The chain links TRBV15 to TRBJ2-3; D gene unclear. Germline V lookup: CDR1 LNHNV, CDR2 YYDKDF (reference sequence). Trimming left V 0 bases short and J 6 bases short, with 7 bases between. This CDR3 comprises 13 residues. The CDR3 protein is CATSREKRDTQYF. The CDR3 region has the DNA TGTGCCACCAGCAGAGAGAAAAGGGATACGCAGTATTTT. Supplemented by reference TRBV15 and TRBJ2-3, the full variable domain reads DAMVIQNPRYQVTQFGKPVTLSCSQTLNHNVMYWYQQKSSQAPKLLFHYYDKDFNNEADTPDNFQSRRPNTSFCFLDIRSPGLGDTAMYLCATSREKRDTQYFGPGTRLTVL.

V usage is TRBV14 and J usage is TRBJ2-7; D may be TRBD1 (5 bases). The V gene lost 3 bases and the J gene lost 2 bases, with 11 bases spanning the gap. Germline V CDR1 and CDR2: SGHDN, FVKESK. CDR3 length equals 14 residues. CDR3 residues: CASSQWAGTYEQYF. CDR3 sequence (DNA): TGTGCCAGCAGCCAGTGGGCAGGGACCTACGAGCAGTACTTC.

The chain combines TRBV20-1 with TRBJ1-2; no firm D call. V dropped 6 bases and J dropped 6 bases, with 8 bases sitting between them. This CDR3 contains 10 residues. From germline, CDR1 is DFQATT and CDR2 SNEGSKA (reference sequence). CDR3 in DNA: TGCAGTGCCAGAACAGATGGCTACACCTTC. The encoded protein is CSARTDGYTF.

Notes on this clone: The germline gene is not matched at one end of the junction; a read error may be the cause. This chain joins TRBV6-5 and TRBJ2-7; D uncertain. Germline V gene lookup returns CDR1 MNHEY and CDR2 SVGAGI. The CDR3 has 12 amino acids. CDR3 bases: TGTGCCAGCATTAGTCAGACACCAATCTACCACTTC. Encoded protein: CASISQTPIYHF.

The CDR3 bases are TGTGCCAGCAGCTTGCAGGGATTGTATTCACCCCTCCACTTT. Translating it yields CASSLQGLYSPLHF. The chain has TRBV5-4 and TRBJ1-6, with D tentatively TRBD1 (5 bases). Germline V gives CDR1 SGHNT, CDR2 YYREEE (reference sequence). The CDR3 contains 14 residues. The V end was cut by 1 base, the J end by 8 bases, with 10 bases between. Full variable domain (rest looked up from reference TRBV5-4 and TRBJ1-6): ETGVTQSPTHLIKTRGQQVTLRCSSQSGHNTVSWYQQALGQGPQFIFQYYREEENGRGNFPPRFSGLQFPNYSSELNVNALELDDSALYLCASSLQGLYSPLHFGNGTRLTVT.

The chain links TRBV7-9 to TRBJ2-7; possible D gene TRBD1, 5 bases. The CDR3 consists of 15 residues. Deletions cut 6 bases from V and 3 bases from J, with 18 bases between. The V gene's germline CDR1 is SEHNR and CDR2 FQNEAQ (reference sequence). Written as DNA, the CDR3 is TGTGCCAGCAGTCCAAAGACAGTAAAAGGCTACGAGCAGTACTTC. Its protein product is CASSPKTVKGYEQYF.

The DNA of the CDR3 is TGTGCCAGCAGCGAGGCTAGGACAGGCAATCAGCCCCAGCATTTT. Encoded protein: CASSEARTGNQPQHF. The chain carries TRBV6-1 and TRBJ1-5; TRBD1 might be the D (6 bases). Germline lookup yields CDR1 MNHNS and CDR2 SASEGT. The CDR3 has 15 residues. Trimming took 6 bases from V and 2 from J, leaving 14 bases between them.

The chain has TRBV28 and TRBJ1-1, with 8 nucleotides matching TRBD1. CDR3 length: 14 amino acids. The J segment lost 6 bases and the V segment lost 5 bases, leaving 8 bases of the junction unmatched. The V gene's germline CDR1 is MDHEN and CDR2 SYDVKM. The CDR3 spells CASSKRQGASEAFF. The CDR3 DNA reads as TGTGCCAGCAGTAAAAGGCAGGGGGCCTCTGAAGCTTTCTTT.

The chain joins TRBV7-9 to TRBJ2-6, with a possible D match to TRBD2 (6 bases). Trimming removed 5 bases from V and 0 bases from J, with 8 bases in between. CDR3 length: 15 amino acids. Germline CDR1 and CDR2: SEHNR and FQNEAQ (reference sequence). CDR3 DNA: TGTGCCAGCAGCGCGGGGCACTCTGGGGCCAACGTCCTGACTTTC. Protein: CASSAGHSGANVLTF.

The V gene is TRBV6-5, the J gene TRBJ1-2, with unresolved D. This CDR3 region has 12 residues. Trimming removed 8 bases at V and 4 bases at J, with 11 bases between. Germline CDR1 is MNHEY and CDR2 is SVGAGI. This chain's CDR3 is CASGDRPYGYTF. CDR3 nucleotide sequence: TGTGCCAGCGGAGACCGACCCTATGGCTACACCTTC.

The chain employs TRBV5-6 and TRBJ1-6, with D unclear. This CDR3 is built from 17 residues. Trimming took off 2 bases at V and 0 bases at J, with 12 bases between the two ends. Germline CDR1 and CDR2: SGHDT and YYEEEE. CDR3 protein: CASSFGRAGSYNSPLHF. The CDR3 DNA reads TGTGCCAGCAGCTTCGGGAGGGCAGGCTCCTATAATTCACCCCTCCACTTT.

This chain uses TRBV27 with TRBJ2-1; no definite D call. The germline gives CDR1 MNHEY, CDR2 SMNVEV (reference sequence). The V end lost 6 bases, the J end lost 6 bases, and 15 bases lay between the germline ends. The CDR3 length is 14 residues. As DNA, the CDR3 is TGTGCCAGCAGCATGGCCGCGCCAGGCAATGAGCAGTTCTTC. It codes for CASSMAAPGNEQFF.

This chain connects TRBV18 to TRBJ2-2; D uncertain. The CDR3 is 16 amino acids. Trimming stripped 6 bases from V and 1 base from J, with 15 bases between. The germline V gene encodes CDR1 KGHSH and CDR2 LQKENI. This CDR3 is CASSPRRAQNTGELFF. In nucleotides, the CDR3 is TGTGCCAGCTCCCCGAGAAGGGCGCAGAACACCGGGGAGCTGTTTTTT.

The V and J genes are TRBV27 and TRBJ2-5; 8 bases map to TRBD1. The germline CDR1 and CDR2 sequences are MNHEY and SMNVEV (reference sequence). CDR3 length equals 13 residues. J lost 5 bases, V lost 7 bases, and 6 bases had no gene match. In nucleotides, the CDR3 is TGTGCCAGCACCGCCGCAGGGGGCGAGACCCAGTACTTC. Protein sequence: CASTAAGGETQYF.

The chain's CDR3 is CASSPRQGTDYGYTF. The CDR3 coding sequence is TGTGCCAGCTCACCACGACAGGGAACGGACTATGGCTACACCTTC. This chain joins TRBV18 and TRBJ1-2; 7 bases align to TRBD1. Per the germline V gene, CDR1 is KGHSH and CDR2 is LQKENI. The CDR3 runs 15 residues. The junction had 5 bases not matched to a gene; V was cut back by 1 base and J by 3 bases.

This clone has only one observation. The gene calls are TRBV28 and TRBJ2-7; D not certain. The germline V and J ends were trimmed by 8 bases and 3 bases, with 14 bases remaining between them. This CDR3 has 13 residues. Looked up from germline, CDR1 is MDHEN and CDR2 is SYDVKM. The CDR3 coding sequence is TGTGCCAGCCGATCAGAGGATCTCTACGAGCAGTACTTC. Translation: CASRSEDLYEQYF. Supplemented by reference TRBV28 and TRBJ2-7, the full variable domain reads DVKVTQSSRYLVKRTGEKVFLECVQDMDHENMFWYRQDPGLGLRLIYFSYDVKMKEKGDIPEGYSVSREKKERFSLILESASTNQTSMYLCASRSEDLYEQYFGPGTRLTVT.

The chain links TRBV19 to TRBJ1-5; possibly TRBD1 for D (5 bases). V lost 1 base, J lost 6 bases, and 13 bases lay in between. The germline gives CDR1 LNHDA, CDR2 SQIVND (reference sequence). The CDR3 has 15 residues. CDR3 sequence reads: CASSIGGGVSQPQHF. CDR3 nucleotides: TGTGCCAGTAGTATAGGTGGAGGGGTTAGTCAGCCCCAGCATTTT.

The chain joins TRBV5-5 to TRBJ2-6; D remains ambiguous. CDR1 and CDR2 (germline): SGHKS, YYEKEE (reference sequence). The V end lost 3 bases, the J end lost 0 bases, and 10 bases lay between the germline ends. The CDR3 has 16 residues. The CDR3 here is CASSSYTDSGANVLTF. Here the CDR3 DNA reads TGTGCCAGCAGCTCGTATACAGACTCTGGGGCCAACGTCCTGACTTTC.

The rearrangement uses TRBV7-6 and TRBJ2-1; no clear D gene. The V end was cut by 4 bases, the J end by 4 bases, with 8 bases between. This CDR3 spans 13 amino acids. Germline values: CDR1 SGHVS, CDR2 FNYEAQ. CDR3 region: CASSSGGYNEQFF. The CDR3 bases are TGTGCCAGCAGCTCCGGTGGTTACAATGAGCAGTTCTTC.

The chain uses TRBV7-2 and TRBJ2-2; D is ambiguous. Germline lookup yields CDR1 SGHTA and CDR2 FQGNSA. Deletions cut 4 bases from V and 5 bases from J, with 2 bases between. The CDR3 totals 11 residues. CDR3: CASSSTGELFF. As DNA, the CDR3 is TGTGCCAGCAGCTCTACCGGGGAGCTGTTTTTT.

This chain links TRBV28 with TRBJ1-1; D call uncertain. The CDR3 consists of 14 residues. Germline V gene lookup returns CDR1 MDHEN and CDR2 SYDVKM. V lost 3 bases to trimming and J lost 0 bases, with 8 bases between them. The CDR3 DNA follows: TGTGCCAGCAGTTTTTTGGGGTTGAACACTGAAGCTTTCTTT. This translates into CASSFLGLNTEAFF.

The V gene is TRBV7-9, the J gene TRBJ1-2, with TRBD1 as a possible D gene (5 bases). The CDR3 covers 16 residues. V was shortened by 4 bases and J by 2 bases, with 17 bases between the two germline ends. Germline V CDR1 and CDR2: SEHNR, FQNEAQ (reference sequence). The CDR3 loop reads CASSSNPGLLNYGYTF. In DNA, the CDR3 is TGTGCCAGCAGCTCAAACCCGGGACTCCTGAACTATGGCTACACCTTC.

This chain connects TRBV18 to TRBJ1-5; D is undetermined. The CDR3 loop spans 14 amino acids. Trimming left V 5 bases short and J 5 bases short, with 13 bases between. Germline lookup yields CDR1 KGHSH and CDR2 LQKENI. CDR3 DNA: TGTGCCAGCTCATCTTTACGGAAGGATCAGCCCCAGCATTTT. As protein: CASSSLRKDQPQHF.

As DNA, the CDR3 is TGTGCCAGCAGCCCGCTCGGTGGGGGGCTATGGAATGAGCAGTTCTTC. Translation: CASSPLGGGLWNEQFF. The genes are TRBV5-6 and TRBJ2-1; D tentatively reads TRBD1 or TRBD2 (6 bases each). CDR3 size: 16 residues. Germline V gene sequence: CDR1 SGHDT, CDR2 YYEEEE. The V end lost 4 bases, the J end lost 7 bases, and 21 bases lay between the germline ends.

This clone was found once. This rearrangement joins TRBV30 to TRBJ2-7; D might be TRBD1 (6 bases). The CDR3 spans 13 residues. V lost 0 bases to trimming and J lost 5 bases, with 11 bases between them. CDR1 and CDR2 (germline): GTSNPN, SVGIG (reference sequence). The CDR3 nucleotides read TGTGCCTGGAGTGTACTGGACAGACACGAGCAGTACTTC. Translation gives CAWSVLDRHEQYF.